The present TCR beta chain was sequenced within a study of cytomegalovirus exposure and HLA in healthy donors. Concerning this clone: Antigen specificity is unknown.

In germline, CDR1 is WSHSY, CDR2 SAAADI. CDR3 length: 13 amino acids. The V end lost 7 bases, the J end lost 5 bases, and 14 bases lay between the germline ends. The method was immunoSEQ multiplex PCR; TCRdb's version includes in-frame clones alone and lacks a portion of them. The sample lists about 95,000 clones; 75% to 90% were seen once. Whole-study results and caveats: It was approximately 160 TCR beta chains that were listed as cytomegalovirus-associated. For most TCR sequences rarity was the rule, although some public TCRs occurred in many donors.

J is TRBJ2-5 and V is TRBV10-2, with D unresolved. The origin of this receptor is a man between 18 and 35 years old in good health and CMV-seropositive. Sequenced: PBMCs. The CDR3, as DNA: TGCGCCAGCACCGCCCGGGTCATGGAGACCCAGTACTTC. Its protein is CASTARVMETQYF.